These T cell receptor beta chains were read from a single sample in a study of blood T cell repertoires in COVID-19. Profiling relied on immunoSEQ multiplex PCR, and the TCRdb table lists in-frame clones only, not all of them. The sample contains 110,000 or so clones, approximately 87% of which appear only once. The sequencing sample was made of peripheral blood. Receptor source: a woman between 45 and 60 years old with acute or convalescent COVID-19. The CDR3 runs from the conserved cysteine through the conserved F or W. D genes are given only for firm matches. The size field is filled for only some rows; it gives once, few, many or a size class.

clone_size d_call cdr3_length j_call v_call cdr3_aa cdr3_nt
. . 12 TRBJ1-1 TRBV6-6 CASSYSGQEAFF TGTGCCAGCAGTTACTCGGGGCAGGAAGCTTTCTTT
. TRBD1 15 TRBJ1-6 TRBV2 CASSERQGDYSPLHF TGTGCCAGCAGTGAGAGACAGGGGGACTATTCACCCCTCCACTTT
. . 14 TRBJ1-6 TRBV27 CASSPLVGASPLHF TGTGCCAGCAGTCCCCTGGTAGGGGCTTCACCCCTCCACTTT
. . 14 TRBJ1-6 TRBV6-5 CASSPTGDNSPLHF TGTGCCAGCAGTCCGACAGGAGATAATTCACCCCTCCACTTT
. TRBD2 13 TRBJ2-5 TRBV19 CASRKGGRETQYF TGTGCCAGTAGAAAGGGAGGGAGAGAGACCCAGTACTTC
. TRBD1 14 TRBJ2-5 TRBV6-5 CASGRTGGKETQYF TGTGCCAGCGGAAGGACAGGGGGGAAAGAGACCCAGTACTTC
. TRBD2 16 TRBJ2-7 TRBV19 CASSITTSGGVNEQYF TGTGCCAGTAGTATAACTACTAGCGGGGGGGTTAACGAGCAGTACTTC
. . 15 TRBJ1-5 TRBV5-1 CASSLEAGGNQPQHF TGCGCCAGCAGCTTGGAGGCAGGCGGCAATCAGCCCCAGCATTTT
. TRBD1 18 TRBJ1-2 TRBV19 CASSIGGQGTGNLYGYTF TGTGCCAGTAGTATAGGCGGACAGGGGACGGGAAACCTCTATGGCTACACCTTC
. . 17 TRBJ1-1 TRBV10-3 CAISEGSLSGGDTEAFF TGTGCCATCAGTGAGGGCAGCCTAAGTGGAGGGGACACTGAAGCTTTCTTT
. . 13 TRBJ2-3 TRBV7-2 CASSTEREDTQYF TGTGCCAGCAGCACCGAGAGGGAGGATACGCAGTATTTT
. TRBD1 14 TRBJ1-5 TRBV2 CASSEQGAEQPQHF TGTGCCAGCAGTGAACAGGGGGCAGAGCAGCCCCAGCATTTT
. . 14 TRBJ1-2 TRBV12-5 CASGLVDSTYGYTF TGTGCTAGTGGTTTGGTAGACAGCACTTATGGCTACACCTTC
. TRBD1 14 TRBJ1-6 TRBV27 CASSQTGEWSPLHF TGTGCCAGCAGCCAGACAGGGGAGTGGTCACCCCTCCACTTT
once . 11 TRBJ2-7 TRBV2 CASRGQTDQYF TGTGCCAGCAGGGGACAAACGGACCAGTACTTC
. . 13 TRBJ2-3 TRBV5-1 CASRPQGKDTQYF TGCGCCAGCAGACCTCAGGGGAAAGATACGCAGTATTTT
. TRBD1 15 TRBJ2-2 TRBV5-6 CASNRDRGNTGELFF TGTGCCAGCAACCGGGACAGGGGGAACACCGGGGAGCTGTTTTTT
. . 16 TRBJ1-2 TRBV4-1 CASSHPTGNYRGGYTF TGCGCCAGCAGCCACCCGACAGGAAACTATAGGGGTGGCTACACCTTC
. . 17 TRBJ2-3 TRBV3-1/TRBV3-2 CASSQSVFAGNTDTQYF TGTGCCAGCAGCCAATCCGTTTTTGCGGGGAACACAGATACGCAGTATTTT
. TRBD1 15 TRBJ1-5 TRBV6-5 CASSPLGTGGLPQHF TGTGCCAGCAGTCCCCTCGGGACAGGGGGCTTGCCCCAGCATTTT
. TRBD1 13 TRBJ1-1 TRBV19 CASTYQGVSGAFF TGTGCCAGTACATACCAGGGGGTGTCTGGAGCTTTCTTT
. . 15 TRBJ1-3 TRBV18 CASSPEKTSGNTIYF TGTGCCAGCTCACCAGAGAAAACCTCTGGAAACACCATATATTTT
. . 15 TRBJ1-2 TRBV5-6 CASSLTMAQGLGYTF TGTGCCAGCAGCTTAACTATGGCGCAAGGTCTCGGTTACACCTTC
. TRBD1 14 TRBJ1-5 TRBV2 CASTYGQGDQPQHF TGTGCCAGCACCTACGGACAGGGTGATCAGCCCCAGCATTTT
. . 13 TRBJ1-2 TRBV7-2 CASSPRQPYGYTF TGTGCCAGCAGCCCCCGACAACCCTATGGCTACACCTTC
. . 16 TRBJ1-1 TRBV6-1 CASSEGPGPLNTEAFF TGTGCCAGCAGTGAAGGGCCAGGGCCCCTGAACACTGAAGCTTTCTTT
few TRBD1 15 TRBJ1-2 TRBV18 CASSPNRDSPYGYTF TGTGCCAGCTCACCCAATCGGGACAGCCCCTATGGCTACACCTTC
. TRBD1 13 TRBJ2-7 TRBV18 CASSPGQVSEQYF TGTGCCAGCTCACCGGGACAGGTTTCCGAGCAGTACTTC
few TRBD2 15 TRBJ2-5 TRBV28 CASSSSGGTKETQYF TGTGCCAGCAGTTCCTCGGGAGGGACCAAAGAGACCCAGTACTTC
. TRBD2 15 TRBJ2-3 TRBV5-4 CASSDRGGNADTQYF TGTGCCAGCAGCGACCGGGGGGGGAACGCAGATACGCAGTATTTT
few TRBD1 15 TRBJ1-2 TRBV28 CASTPASGTVKSYTF TGTGCCAGCACCCCAGCGTCCGGGACAGTTAAGAGCTACACCTTC
. . 15 TRBJ1-6 TRBV6-5 CASSPVDSPSSPLHF TGTGCCAGCAGTCCGGTGGACTCCCCCAGTTCACCCCTCCACTTT
. . 14 TRBJ2-3 TRBV18 CASSRRDSIDTQYF TGTGCCAGCTCACGGCGGGACAGCATAGATACGCAGTATTTT
few . 15 TRBJ1-3 TRBV5-1 CASSLMGAEGNTIYF TGCGCCAGCAGCTTGATGGGGGCAGAAGGAAACACCATATATTTT
. TRBD2 21 TRBJ2-1 TRBV6-2/TRBV6-3 CASSRPSGGNYTPSSYNEQFF TGTGCCAGCAGCAGACCTAGCGGGGGGAACTACACCCCCAGCTCCTACAATGAGCAGTTCTTC
. . 15 TRBJ2-7 TRBV3-1/TRBV3-2 CASSSGGIASYEQYF TGTGCCAGCAGCTCCGGGGGAATCGCCAGTTACGAGCAGTACTTC
. TRBD2 17 TRBJ2-2 TRBV19 CASGLAGGLASTGELFF TGTGCCAGCGGACTAGCGGGGGGGCTTGCGAGCACCGGGGAGCTGTTTTTT
. TRBD1 18 TRBJ2-7 TRBV5-1 CASSLWPPGQGGSYEQYF TGCGCCAGCAGCCTCTGGCCCCCGGGACAGGGGGGCTCCTACGAGCAGTACTTC
. . 15 TRBJ1-1 TRBV5-5 CASSLRISDNTEAFF TGTGCCAGCAGCTTGAGGATCAGCGATAACACTGAAGCTTTCTTT
. . 14 TRBJ1-2 TRBV5-1 CASSLSTGNYGYTF TGCGCCAGCAGCTTGTCTACAGGAAACTATGGCTACACCTTC
. TRBD1 13 TRBJ1-1 TRBV30 CAWDRGEFTEAFF TGTGCCTGGGACAGGGGCGAATTTACTGAAGCTTTCTTT
. . 14 TRBJ1-5 TRBV6-2/TRBV6-3 CASSLVYSNQPQHF TGTGCCAGCAGCCTAGTCTATAGCAATCAGCCCCAGCATTTT
once TRBD1 15 TRBJ1-1 TRBV2 CASMWTGGPYAQAFF TGTGCCAGCATGTGGACAGGGGGCCCGTATGCCCAAGCTTTCTTT
few . 14 TRBJ1-1 TRBV7-3 CASSLAGVNTEAFF TGTGCCAGCAGCTTAGCCGGGGTGAACACTGAAGCTTTCTTT
. . 14 TRBJ1-2 TRBV3-1/TRBV3-2 CASSHDSVNYGYTF TGTGCCAGCAGCCACGACAGCGTTAACTATGGCTACACCTTC
. . 13 TRBJ1-5 TRBV28 CASSFRVNQPQHF TGTGCCAGCTCATTTCGGGTCAATCAGCCCCAGCATTTT
. TRBD1 15 TRBJ1-1 TRBV6-4 CASSAGTGGYTEAFF TGTGCCAGCAGTGCAGGGACAGGGGGGTACACTGAAGCTTTCTTT
. . 15 TRBJ2-7 TRBV18 CASSPQGTPVHEQYF TGTGCCAGCTCACCACAGGGGACTCCGGTCCACGAGCAGTACTTC
few . 14 TRBJ1-1 TRBV2 CASSESTARRSPFF TGTGCCAGCAGTGAGAGCACAGCTCGCCGGTCGCCATTCTTT
. . 13 TRBJ1-1 TRBV19 CASSIQSSTEAFF TGTGCCAGTAGTATACAGTCTAGCACTGAAGCTTTCTTT